This T cell receptor beta chain was documented in a study of cytomegalovirus exposure and HLA in healthy donors. Study-wide background: A prior analysis found some 110 million unique TCR beta sequences from around 190 million T cells. Among the 300 to 450 genotyped donors, approximately 82% were placed in the Caucasian-associated ancestry cluster. Study observations and caveats: Presence/absence analyses assumed roughly uniform sequencing depth across donors, which may not hold.

This PCR relied on a set of 60 Vbeta primers and 13 Jbeta primers. Per the original data handling: In a later analysis, the count reached tens of millions of unique TCR beta chains, with about 9.9 million shared. TCRdb's copy holds only in-frame clones and misses some; the assay was immunoSEQ multiplex PCR. V and J calls and clone size are those listed in that table; D and trimming were worked out from the DNA. The sample's table shows under 200,000 clones. As for this clone: Its specificity is not known.

There are 15 residues in the CDR3. Per the germline V gene, CDR1 is MNHEY and CDR2 is SVGAGI. Trimming removed 5 bases from V and 1 base from J, with 14 bases in between. The clonotype comes from a man aged 25 to 40 in good health and CMV-seronegative. The J gene is TRBJ1-1, the V gene TRBV6-5; D might be TRBD1 (6 bases). Material: PBMCs. The CDR3 DNA is TGTGCCAGCAGTCCACGGGGGGCGCGGAACACTGAAGCTTTCTTT. Translating it yields CASSPRGARNTEAFF.